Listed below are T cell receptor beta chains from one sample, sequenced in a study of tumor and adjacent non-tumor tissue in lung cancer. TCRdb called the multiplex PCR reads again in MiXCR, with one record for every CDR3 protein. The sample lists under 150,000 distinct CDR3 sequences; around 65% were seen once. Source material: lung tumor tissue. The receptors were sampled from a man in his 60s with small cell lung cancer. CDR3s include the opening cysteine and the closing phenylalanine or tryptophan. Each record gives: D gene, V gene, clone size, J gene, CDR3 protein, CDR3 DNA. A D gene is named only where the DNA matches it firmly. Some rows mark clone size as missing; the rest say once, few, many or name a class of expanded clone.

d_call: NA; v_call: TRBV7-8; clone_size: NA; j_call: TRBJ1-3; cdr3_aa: CASSLGSPGNTMYF; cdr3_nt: TGTGCCAGCAGCTTAGGCTCACCCGGAAACACCATGTATTTT
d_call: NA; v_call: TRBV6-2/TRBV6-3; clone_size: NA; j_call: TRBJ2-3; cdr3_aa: CASNYGIAPDTQYF; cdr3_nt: TGTGCCAGTAATTACGGGATAGCACCAGATACGCAGTATTTT
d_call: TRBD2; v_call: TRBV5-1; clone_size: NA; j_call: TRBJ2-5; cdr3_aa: CASRWTSGISQETQYF; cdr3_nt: TGCGCCAGCAGGTGGACTAGCGGGATCTCCCAAGAGACCCAGTACTTC
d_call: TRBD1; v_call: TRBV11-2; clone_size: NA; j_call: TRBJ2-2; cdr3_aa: CASSFRQGADTGELFF; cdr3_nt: TGTGCCAGCAGCTTCCGACAGGGGGCAGACACCGGGGAGCTGTTTTTT
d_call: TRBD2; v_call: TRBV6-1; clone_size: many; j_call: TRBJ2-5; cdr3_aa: CASSGGVAGVQETQYF; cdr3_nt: TGTGCCAGCAGTGGTGGGGTAGCGGGAGTACAGGAGACCCAGTACTTC
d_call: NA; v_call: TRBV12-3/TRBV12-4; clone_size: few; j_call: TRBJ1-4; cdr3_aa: CASSPDLGKLFF; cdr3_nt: TGTGCCAGCAGCCCGGATCTGGGAAAACTGTTTTTT
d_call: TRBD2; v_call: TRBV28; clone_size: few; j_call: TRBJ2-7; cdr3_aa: CASSLSAGGYEQYF; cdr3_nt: TGTGCCAGCAGTTTGTCAGCGGGAGGCTACGAGCAGTACTTC
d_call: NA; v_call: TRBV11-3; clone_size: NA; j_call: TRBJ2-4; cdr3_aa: CASSPGPRTEKIQYF; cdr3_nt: TGTGCCAGCAGCCCCGGTCCTAGGACTGAAAAGATTCAGTACTTC
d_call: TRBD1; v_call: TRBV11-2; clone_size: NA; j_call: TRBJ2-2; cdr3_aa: CASSLSRQGGPGELFF; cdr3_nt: TGTGCCAGCAGCTTATCGAGACAGGGGGGTCCCGGGGAGCTGTTTTTT
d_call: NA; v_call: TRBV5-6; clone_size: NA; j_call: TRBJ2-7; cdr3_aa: CASSFVEGVSYEQYF; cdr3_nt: TGTGCCAGCAGCTTCGTGGAGGGGGTTTCCTACGAGCAGTACTTC
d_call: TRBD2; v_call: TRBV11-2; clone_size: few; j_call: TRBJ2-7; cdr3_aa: CASRLRGLAVSDEQYF; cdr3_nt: TGTGCCAGCAGGCTAAGAGGACTAGCGGTCTCGGATGAGCAGTACTTC
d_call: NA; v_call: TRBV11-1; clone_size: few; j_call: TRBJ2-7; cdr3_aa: CASTLGRDAYEQYF; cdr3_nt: TGTGCCAGCACCTTAGGCAGGGATGCCTACGAGCAGTACTTC
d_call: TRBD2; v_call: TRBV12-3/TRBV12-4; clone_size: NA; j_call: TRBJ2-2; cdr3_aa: CASSLPGLAVGRELFF; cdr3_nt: TGTGCCAGCAGTCTGCCGGGACTAGCGGTCGGCCGGGAGCTGTTTTTT
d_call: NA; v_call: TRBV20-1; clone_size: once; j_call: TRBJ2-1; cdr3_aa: CSARDPSGYNDQFF; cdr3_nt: TGCAGTGCTAGAGATCCAAGCGGGTACAATGATCAGTTCTTC
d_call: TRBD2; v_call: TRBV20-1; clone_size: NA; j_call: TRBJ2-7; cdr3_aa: CSAEPRSGMASYERYF; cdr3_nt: TGCAGTGCAGAACCTCGTAGCGGGATGGCTTCCTATGAGCGGTACTTC
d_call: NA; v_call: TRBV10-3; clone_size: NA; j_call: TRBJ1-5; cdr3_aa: CTTKVGQDQPLHF; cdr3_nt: TGTACCACGAAAGTGGGGCAGGATCAGCCCCTGCATTTT
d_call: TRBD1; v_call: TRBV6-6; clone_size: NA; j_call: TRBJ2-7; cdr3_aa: CASTTTGLEEYF; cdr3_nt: TGTGCCAGCACCACGACAGGGCTCGAGGAATACTTC
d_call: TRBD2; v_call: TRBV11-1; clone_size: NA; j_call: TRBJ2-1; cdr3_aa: CASSCGGRGIYNEQFF; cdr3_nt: TGTGCCAGCAGCTGCGGGGGTCGGGGCATTTACAATGAGCAGTTCTTC
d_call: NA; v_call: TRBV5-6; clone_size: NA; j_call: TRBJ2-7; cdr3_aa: CTSSLAGVDEQYF; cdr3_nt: TGTACCAGCAGCTTGGCTGGAGTCGACGAGCAGTACTTC
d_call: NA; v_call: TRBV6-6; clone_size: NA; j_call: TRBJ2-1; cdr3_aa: CASGYAVSSYNEQFF; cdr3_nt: TGTGCCAGCGGTTACGCAGTTAGCTCCTACAATGAGCAGTTCTTT
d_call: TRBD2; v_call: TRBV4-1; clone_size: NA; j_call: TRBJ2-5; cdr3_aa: CASNQSGRDMETQYF; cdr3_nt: TGCGCCAGCAACCAGAGCGGGAGGGACATGGAGACCCAGTACTTC
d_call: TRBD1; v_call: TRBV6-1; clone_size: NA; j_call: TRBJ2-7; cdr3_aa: CASSARGLIINEQYF; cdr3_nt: TGTGCCAGCAGCGCCAGGGGGCTAATTATAAACGAGCAGTACTTC
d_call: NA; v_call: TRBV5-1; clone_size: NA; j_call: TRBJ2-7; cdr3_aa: CASSLDGNSYEHYF; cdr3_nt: TGCGCCAGCAGCTTGGATGGAAACTCCTACGAGCATTACTTC
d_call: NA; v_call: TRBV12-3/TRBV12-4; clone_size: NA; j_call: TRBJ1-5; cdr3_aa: CVSSRRASDEHEPQHF; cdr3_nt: TGTGTCAGCAGTCGCCGGGCCTCGGACGAGCATGAGCCCCAGCATTTT
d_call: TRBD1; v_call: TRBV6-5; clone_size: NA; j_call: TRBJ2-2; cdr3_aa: CASSTRDSITGELFF; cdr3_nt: TGTGCCAGCAGTACTCGGGACAGTATCACCGGGGAGCTGTTTTTT
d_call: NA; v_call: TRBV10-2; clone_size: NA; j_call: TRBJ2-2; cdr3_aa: CASKGQRVNTGELFF; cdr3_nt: TGCGCCAGCAAGGGCCAGCGGGTGAACACCGGGGAGCTGTTTTTT
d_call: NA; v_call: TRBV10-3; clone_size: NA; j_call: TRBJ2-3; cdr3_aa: CAISESRGNTDTQYF; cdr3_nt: TGTGCTATCAGTGAATCTAGGGGAAACACAGATACGCAGTATTTT
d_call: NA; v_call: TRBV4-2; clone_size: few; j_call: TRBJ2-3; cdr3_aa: CASSQAGVMTDTQYF; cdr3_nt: TGTGCCAGCAGCCAAGCGGGAGTGATGACAGATACGCAGTATTTT
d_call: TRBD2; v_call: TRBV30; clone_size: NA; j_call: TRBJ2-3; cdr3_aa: CAWSDLAGRTDTQYF; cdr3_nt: TGTGCCTGGAGTGATCTAGCGGGACGCACAGATACGCAGTATTTT
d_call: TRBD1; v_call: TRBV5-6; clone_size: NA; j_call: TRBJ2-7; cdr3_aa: CTSSLGTGTYEQYF; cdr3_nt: TGTACCAGCAGCTTGGGGACAGGGACCTACGAGCAGTATTTC
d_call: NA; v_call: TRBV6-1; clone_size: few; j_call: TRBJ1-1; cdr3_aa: CASSEYAGGIAEAFF; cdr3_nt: TGTGCCAGCAGTGAATACGCCGGGGGGATCGCTGAAGCTTTCTTT
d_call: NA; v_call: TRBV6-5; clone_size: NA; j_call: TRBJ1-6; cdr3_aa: CASSYHTNYYNSPLNF; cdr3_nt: TGTGCCAGCAGTTACCACACAAACTACTATAATTCACCCCTCAACTTT
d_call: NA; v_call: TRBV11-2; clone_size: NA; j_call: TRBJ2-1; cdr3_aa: CASSPAWTYNEQFF; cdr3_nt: TGTGCCAGCAGCCCTGCGTGGACATACAATGAGCAGTTCTTC
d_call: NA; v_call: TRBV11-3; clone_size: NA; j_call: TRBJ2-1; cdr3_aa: CVSSLDKGGLHEQFF; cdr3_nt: TGTGTCAGCAGCTTAGATAAGGGTGGGCTCCATGAGCAGTTCTTC
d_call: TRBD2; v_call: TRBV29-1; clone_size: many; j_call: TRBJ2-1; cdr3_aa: CSVATTSGRAGNEQFF; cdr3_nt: TGCAGCGTCGCTACGACTAGCGGGAGGGCAGGGAATGAGCAGTTCTTC
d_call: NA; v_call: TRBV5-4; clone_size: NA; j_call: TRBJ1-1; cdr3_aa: CASSNKDTYTEAFF; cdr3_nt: TGTGCCAGCAGCAACAAAGACACGTACACTGAAGCTTTCTTT
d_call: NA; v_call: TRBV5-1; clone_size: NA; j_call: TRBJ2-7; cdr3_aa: CASSLNRDREQYF; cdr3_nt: TGCGCCAGCAGCTTGAACAGGGATCGGGAGCAGTACTTC
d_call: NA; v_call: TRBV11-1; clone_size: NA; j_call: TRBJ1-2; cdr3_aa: CTSSLRGANGYSF; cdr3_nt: TGTACCAGCAGCCTCAGGGGCGCGAATGGCTACTCCTTC
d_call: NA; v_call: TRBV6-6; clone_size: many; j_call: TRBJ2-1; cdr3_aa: CASSYSNGNEQFF; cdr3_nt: TGTGCCAGCAGTTACTCGAATGGGAATGAGCAGTTCTTC
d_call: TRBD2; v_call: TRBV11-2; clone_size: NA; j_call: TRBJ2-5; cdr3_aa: CTSSTGTSGVYQETQYF; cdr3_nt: TGTACCAGCAGCACCGGGACTAGCGGAGTGTACCAAGAGACCCAGTATTTC
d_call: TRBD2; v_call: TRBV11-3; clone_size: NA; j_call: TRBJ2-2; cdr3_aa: CASSLLSWTSGLTWLFF; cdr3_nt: TGTGCCAGCAGCTTGCTCTCTTGGACTAGCGGCCTGACTTGGCTGTTTTTT
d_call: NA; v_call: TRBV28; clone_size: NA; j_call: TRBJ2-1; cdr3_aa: CASSSPLEGRNEQFF; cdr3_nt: TGTGCCAGCAGTTCCCCCTTGGAAGGGCGGAATGAGCAGTTCTTC
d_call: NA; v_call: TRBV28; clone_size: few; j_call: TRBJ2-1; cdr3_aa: CASSFLLSSRRGEQFF; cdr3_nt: TGTGCCAGCAGTTTTTTGCTGTCTTCGCGGCGGGGTGAGCAGTTCTTC
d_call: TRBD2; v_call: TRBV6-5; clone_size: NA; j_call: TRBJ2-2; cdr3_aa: CASRTSKRNTVELFF; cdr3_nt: TGTGCCAGCAGGACTAGCAAGCGGAACACCGTGGAGCTGTTTTTT
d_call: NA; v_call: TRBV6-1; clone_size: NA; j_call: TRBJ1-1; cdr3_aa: CASHRGRIEPFF; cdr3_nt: TGTGCCAGCCACCGGGGCAGGATTGAACCTTTCTTT
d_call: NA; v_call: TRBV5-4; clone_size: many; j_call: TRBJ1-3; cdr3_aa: CASSTDSFSGNTIYF; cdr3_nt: TGTGCCAGCAGCACAGACAGCTTCTCTGGAAACACCATATATTTT
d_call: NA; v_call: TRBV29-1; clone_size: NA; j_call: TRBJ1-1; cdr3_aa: CSGIFAQNTEAFF; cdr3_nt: TGCAGCGGTATCTTCGCCCAGAACACTGAAGCTTTCTTT
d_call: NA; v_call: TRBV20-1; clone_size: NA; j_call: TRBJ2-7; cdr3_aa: CSASHPSSVRRGKQYF; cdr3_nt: TGTAGTGCTTCCCATCCGTCTAGTGTAAGGAGGGGCAAGCAGTACTTC
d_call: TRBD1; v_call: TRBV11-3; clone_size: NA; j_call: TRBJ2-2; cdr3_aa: CPSNWTGNTGELLF; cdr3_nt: TGTCCCAGTAACTGGACAGGGAACACCGGGGAGCTGCTTTTT